The clone carrying this T cell receptor beta chain appeared a few times. Its antigen is not known. Germline V gene lookup returns CDR1 MDHEN and CDR2 SYDVKM. V was shortened by 6 bases and J by 6 bases, with 17 bases between the two germline ends. This CDR3 has 14 residues. The data originate from a study of blood T cells in healthy people across ages. A second roughly 6 to 12 cycle PCR used barcoded and J-beta primers. TCRdb reprocessed the 5' RACE reads with MiXCR, giving one entry per CDR3 protein. This sample has some 730,000 distinct CDR3 sequences; 22% occur once, and the top ten carry around a fifth. Study-wide results and limits: Per million T cells, the diversity of TCR beta decreased roughly linearly as age advanced.

The sample taken for sequencing was blood. The receptor was isolated from a man in his sixties or seventies in good health. The J gene is TRBJ1-1, the V gene TRBV28, with D maybe TRBD1 (6 bases). This chain's CDR3 is CASSTGFEVAEAFF. CDR3 in DNA: TGTGCCAGCAGCACAGGGTTCGAGGTCGCTGAAGCTTTCTTT.